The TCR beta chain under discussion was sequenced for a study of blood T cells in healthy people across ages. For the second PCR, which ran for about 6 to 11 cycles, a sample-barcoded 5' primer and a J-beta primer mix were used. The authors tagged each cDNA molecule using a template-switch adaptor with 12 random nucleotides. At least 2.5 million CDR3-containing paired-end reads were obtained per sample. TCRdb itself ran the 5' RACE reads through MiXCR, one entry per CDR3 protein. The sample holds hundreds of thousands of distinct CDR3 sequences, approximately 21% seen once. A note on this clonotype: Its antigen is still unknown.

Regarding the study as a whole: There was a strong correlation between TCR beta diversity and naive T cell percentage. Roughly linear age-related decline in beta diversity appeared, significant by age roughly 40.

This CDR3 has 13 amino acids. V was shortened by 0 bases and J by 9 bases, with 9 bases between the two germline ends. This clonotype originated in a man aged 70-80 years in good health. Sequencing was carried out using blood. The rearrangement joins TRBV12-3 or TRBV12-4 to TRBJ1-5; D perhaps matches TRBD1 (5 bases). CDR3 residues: CASSLARGGPQHF. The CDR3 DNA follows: TGTGCCAGCAGTTTAGCGCGTGGGGGGCCCCAGCATTTT.